The 22 T cell receptor beta chains given below trace back to one sample, sequenced in a study of blood T cell repertoires in COVID-19. Using immunoSEQ multiplex PCR, the repertoire was profiled, and TCRdb retains in-frame clones only, with some absent. The table has 110,000 or so clones, approximately 85% seen once. Sequencing input: peripheral blood. These receptors were taken from a human donor in a cohort sampled during active COVID-19.

The chain recombines TRBV7-2 with TRBJ2-2; possible D gene TRBD1, 7 bases. Germline loops: CDR1 SGHTA, CDR2 FQGNSA. The CDR3 has 17 residues. The V end lost 5 bases, the J end lost 4 bases, and 20 bases lay between the germline ends. The CDR3 loop is CASSVLRGQGGTGELFF. Written as DNA, the CDR3 is TGTGCCAGCAGCGTACTCAGGGGCCAGGGGGGCACCGGGGAGCTGTTTTTT.

The J gene is TRBJ1-3, the V gene TRBV5-1; tentative D call: TRBD1 (5 bases). The CDR3 extends over 18 amino acids. CDR1 is SGHRS, CDR2 YFSETQ, per germline. V lost 0 bases and J lost 0, with 16 bases in between. CDR3: CASSLAGGLLSSGNTIYF. The CDR3 DNA follows: TGCGCCAGCAGCTTGGCGGGGGGACTTCTGAGCTCTGGAAACACCATATATTTT.

V usage is TRBV15 and J usage is TRBJ1-4, with D hard to call. This CDR3 has 18 residues. V was cut by 0 bases and J by 2 bases, with 16 bases left in between. Per germline, CDR1 LNHNV and CDR2 YYDKDF (reference sequence). CDR3: CATSRDYNSQWTNEKLFF. CDR3 nucleotides: TGTGCCACCAGCAGAGATTATAACAGCCAGTGGACTAATGAAAAACTGTTTTTT.

This clone has just one count. The J gene is TRBJ1-2, the V gene TRBV20-1; D gene unclear. V lost 3 bases to trimming and J lost 7 bases, with 9 bases between them. The CDR3 totals 11 residues. The germline gives CDR1 DFQATT, CDR2 SNEGSKA (reference sequence). DNA of the CDR3: TGCAGTGCTAGGAGGGAGGCTGGCTACACCTTC. Protein product: CSARREAGYTF.

This clone was detected only a few times. J is TRBJ1-6 and V is TRBV28; D may be TRBD1 (5 bases). The CDR3 has 17 residues. Trimming removed 4 bases at V and 7 bases at J, with 20 bases between. Germline V gene lookup returns CDR1 MDHEN and CDR2 SYDVKM. The CDR3 is CASSSNQGFALNSPLHF. The DNA of the CDR3 is TGTGCCAGCAGTTCAAATCAGGGATTCGCCTTAAATTCACCCCTCCACTTT.

The chain joins TRBV10-1 to TRBJ1-2; 12 bases match TRBD1. The CDR3 sequence is 17 residues long. Germline loops: CDR1 WNHNN, CDR2 SYGVQD (reference sequence). The V segment lost 10 bases and the J segment 8 bases; nucleotides outside the gene matches: 20. The CDR3 sequence: CAIPPLEPGQGAGGYTF. For the CDR3, the DNA is TGCGCCATCCCGCCTCTAGAACCGGGACAGGGGGCGGGAGGCTACACCTTC.

This clone has just one count. The V and J genes are TRBV28 and TRBJ1-1; TRBD1 might be the D (6 bases). The CDR3 extends over 15 amino acids. V was shortened by 6 bases and J by 0 bases, with 14 bases between the two germline ends. Germline CDR1 and CDR2: MDHEN and SYDVKM. The CDR3 DNA reads as TGTGCCAGCAGACCCGGACAGACCATGAACACTGAAGCTTTCTTT. Translating it yields CASRPGQTMNTEAFF.

V gene TRBV28 combines with J gene TRBJ2-2, with D perhaps TRBD2 (6 bases). This CDR3 spans 14 amino acids. CDR1 and CDR2 (germline): MDHEN, SYDVKM. V shed 5 bases and J shed 7 bases, with 14 bases lying between them. The CDR3 reads CASSTGTGVGELFF. The CDR3 coding sequence is TGTGCCAGCAGTACCGGGACTGGGGTCGGGGAGCTGTTTTTT.

V gene TRBV9 combines with J gene TRBJ1-1; no definite D call. Deletions cut 4 bases from V and 8 bases from J, with 15 bases between. CDR1 SGDLS and CDR2 YYNGEE come from the germline V gene. The CDR3 runs 13 residues. As DNA, the CDR3 is TGTGCCAGCAGCCCTAGTCCCCTCGCGGAAGCTTTCTTT. Its translation is CASSPSPLAEAFF.

This clone was seen only a few times. The chain has TRBV19 and TRBJ2-5; tentative D call: TRBD2 (6 bases). The ends were cut back, 2 bases at V and 5 bases at J, with 15 bases in the middle. CDR1 and CDR2 (germline): LNHDA, SQIVND (reference sequence). The CDR3 has 15 residues. CDR3: CASSILGGEQETQYF. CDR3 bases: TGTGCCAGTAGTATACTCGGGGGAGAGCAGGAGACCCAGTACTTC. The full variable domain, with the rest looked up from reference TRBV19 and TRBJ2-5, is DGGITQSPKYLFRKEGQNVTLSCEQNLNHDAMYWYRQDPGQGLRLIYYSQIVNDFQKGDIAEGYSVSREKKESFPLTVTSAQKNPTAFYLCASSILGGEQETQYFGPGTRLLVL.

The chain joins TRBV4-2 to TRBJ2-5, with D perhaps matching TRBD2 (6 bases). Germline CDR1 LGHNA, CDR2 YNFKEQ. The V end lost 0 bases, the J end lost 5 bases, and 19 bases lay between the germline ends. The CDR3 totals 17 residues. CDR3 in DNA: TGTGCCAGCAGCCAAGAACCCCAGACGACTAGTGGCGAGACCCAGTACTTC. Amino acid sequence: CASSQEPQTTSGETQYF.

The chain carries TRBV7-9 and TRBJ1-4; the match to TRBD1 covers 10 bases. Germline values: CDR1 SEHNR, CDR2 FQNEAQ (reference sequence). V shed 4 bases, J shed 0 bases, and the junction held 11 bases outside the gene matches. The CDR3 totals 19 residues. The DNA for the CDR3 is TGTGCCAGCAGCTACGGGCGGACAGGGGGAACTTCAACTAATGAAAAACTGTTTTTT. Amino acids: CASSYGRTGGTSTNEKLFF.

The rearrangement uses TRBV7-9 and TRBJ2-3; weak D call: TRBD1 (6 bases). The V gene lost 5 bases and the J gene lost 0 bases, with 12 bases spanning the gap. This CDR3 comprises 15 residues. Germline lookup yields CDR1 SEHNR and CDR2 FQNEAQ (reference sequence). CDR3 amino acids: CASSPRGTSTDTQYF. CDR3 DNA sequence: TGTGCCAGCAGCCCTAGAGGGACAAGCACAGATACGCAGTATTTT.

The chain joins TRBV7-6 to TRBJ2-5, with D possibly being TRBD1 (9 bases). This CDR3 is 17 amino acids long. The V end lost 6 bases, the J end lost 2 bases, and 22 bases lay between the germline ends. Germline values: CDR1 SGHVS, CDR2 FNYEAQ. The DNA for the CDR3 is TGTGCCAGCAGGGGACAGGGTAGCGGGGCAAGGCAAGAGACCCAGTACTTC. This gives the protein CASRGQGSGARQETQYF.

The rearrangement joins TRBV6-2 or TRBV6-3 to TRBJ2-7; 10 bases line up with TRBD2. Germline V gene lookup returns CDR1 MNHEY and CDR2 SVGEGT. The CDR3 runs to 15 residues. Trimming at V came to 5 bases and at J to 4 bases, leaving 8 bases not matched to a gene. CDR3 amino acids: CASSPIAGGPYEQYF. As DNA, the CDR3 is TGTGCCAGCAGTCCAATAGCGGGGGGCCCATACGAGCAGTACTTC.

V gene TRBV6-2 or TRBV6-3 combines with J gene TRBJ1-2; 7 bases line up with TRBD1. The V gene end was trimmed by 5 bases and the J gene end by 8 bases; junction bases not matched to a gene: 8. The CDR3 runs to 13 residues. Germline CDR1 MNHEY, CDR2 SVGEGT. The DNA of the CDR3 is TGTGCCAGCAGTGGACAGGTCGAGGCGGGCTACACCTTC. Amino acids: CASSGQVEAGYTF.

The chain carries TRBV9 and TRBJ1-1, with 9 nucleotides matching TRBD1. Trimming cost V 5 bases and J 3 bases; bases outside gene matches: 14. The CDR3 contains 17 residues. Germline V gene data show CDR1 as SGDLS and CDR2 as YYNGEE. CDR3 sequence reads: CASSDGQGSFGDTEAFF. The DNA of the CDR3 is TGTGCCAGCAGTGATGGACAGGGGAGTTTCGGCGACACTGAAGCTTTCTTT.

V gene TRBV4-3 combines with J gene TRBJ2-7, with 8 positions matching TRBD2. From germline, CDR1 is LGHNA and CDR2 YSLEER. V was pared by 4 bases and J by 4 bases, with 9 bases of the junction left unmatched. The CDR3 is made up of 15 amino acids. CDR3 in amino acids: CASSPTSGGGYEQYF. The CDR3 coding sequence is TGCGCCAGCAGCCCGACTTCGGGGGGGGGTTACGAGCAGTACTTC.

V and J are TRBV18 and TRBJ2-2, with unresolved D. V lost 3 bases to trimming and J lost 6 bases, with 8 bases between them. The germline V gene has CDR1 KGHSH and CDR2 LQKENI. CDR3 length: 13 amino acids. The CDR3 bases are TGTGCCAGCTCACCGCAGAATTCCGGGGAGCTGTTTTTT. It codes for CASSPQNSGELFF.

The V call is TRBV25-1, the J call TRBJ1-1, with 7 nucleotides matching TRBD1. The CDR3 has 13 residues. From germline, CDR1 is MGHDK and CDR2 SYGVNS. The trim removed 1 base at V and 6 bases at J, leaving 2 bases unmatched. The CDR3, as DNA: TGTGCCAGCAGTGAATCGGACAGGTCTGAAGCTTTCTTT. Translation: CASSESDRSEAFF.

V gene TRBV5-4 combines with J gene TRBJ2-2, with 9 bases fitting TRBD1. V lost 1 base to trimming and J lost 3 bases; unmatched junction nucleotides: 1. The CDR3 is 15 residues long. In germline, CDR1 is SGHNT, CDR2 YYREEE (reference sequence). CDR3 DNA: TGTGCCAGCAGCTTGCGGGACAGGGACACCGGGGAGCTGTTTTTT. This codes for CASSLRDRDTGELFF.

This sequence joins TRBV19 and TRBJ1-5, with a possible D match to TRBD1 (6 bases). The CDR3 runs 12 residues. CDR1 is LNHDA, CDR2 SQIVND, per germline (reference sequence). Deletions cut 4 bases from V and 5 bases from J, with 6 bases between. Here the CDR3 DNA reads TGTGCCAGTAGTAAGGGGGATCAGCCCCAGCATTTT. Translated, it gives CASSKGDQPQHF.